This TCR beta chain was obtained from a study of cytomegalovirus exposure and HLA in healthy donors. About the study: In an earlier analysis, 95 million to 130 million unique TCR beta sequences were found from approximately 190 million T cells. Whole-study findings and limits: Common viral pathogens seemed to be connected with several of the most significant clusters, according to a later analysis. Versus the roughly 670-donor mean, an Asian-associated ancestry cluster reportedly showed fewer N-insertions in a later analysis. Later genetic work tied a missense DCLRE1C variant to beta-chain V and J trimming.

The PCR contained 60 Vbeta and 13 Jbeta primers. Assay: immunoSEQ multiplex PCR; the TCRdb copy retains only in-frame clones and omits some. In the table there are about 170,000 clones, 75% to 85% of which are singletons. Concerning this clone: Its antigen remains unknown. Different DNA sequences within this sample yield the same CDR3.

In germline, CDR1 is MNHEY, CDR2 SVGAGI. This CDR3 is built from 14 residues. Trimming shortened V by 2 bases and J by 2 bases, and 10 bases separated the two germline ends. Material: PBMCs. The rearrangement uses TRBV6-5 and TRBJ2-7; TRBD1 is a possible D gene (5 bases). This TCR was sampled from a female donor in good health and CMV-seronegative. CDR3 in amino acids: CASSYGQGTYEQYF. CDR3 nucleotides: TGTGCCAGCAGTTACGGGCAGGGAACCTACGAGCAGTACTTC.